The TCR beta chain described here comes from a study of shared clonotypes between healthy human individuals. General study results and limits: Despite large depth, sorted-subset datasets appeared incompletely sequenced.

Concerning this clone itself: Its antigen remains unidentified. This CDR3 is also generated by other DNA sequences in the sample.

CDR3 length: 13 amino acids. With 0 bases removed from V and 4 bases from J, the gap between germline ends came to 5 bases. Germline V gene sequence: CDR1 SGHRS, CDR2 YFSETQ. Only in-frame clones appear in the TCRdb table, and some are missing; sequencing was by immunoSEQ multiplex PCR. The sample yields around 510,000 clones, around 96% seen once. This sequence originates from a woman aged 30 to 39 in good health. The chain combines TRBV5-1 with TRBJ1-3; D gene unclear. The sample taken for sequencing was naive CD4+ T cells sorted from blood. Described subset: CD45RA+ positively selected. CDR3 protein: CASSLDGGNTIYF. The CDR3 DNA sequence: TGCGCCAGCAGCTTGGATGGAGGAAACACCATATATTTT.